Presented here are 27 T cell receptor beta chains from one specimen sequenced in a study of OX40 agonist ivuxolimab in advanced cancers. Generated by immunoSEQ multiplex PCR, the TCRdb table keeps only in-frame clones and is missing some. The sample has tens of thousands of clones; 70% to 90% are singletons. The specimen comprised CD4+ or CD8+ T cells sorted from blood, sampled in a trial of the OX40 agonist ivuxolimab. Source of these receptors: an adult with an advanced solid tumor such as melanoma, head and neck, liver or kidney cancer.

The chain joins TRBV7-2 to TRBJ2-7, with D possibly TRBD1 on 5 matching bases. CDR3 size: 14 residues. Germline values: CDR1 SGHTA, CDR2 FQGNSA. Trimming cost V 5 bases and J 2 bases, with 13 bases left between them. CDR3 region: CASSAQVGAYEQYF. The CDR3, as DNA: TGTGCCAGCAGCGCACAGGTAGGTGCCTACGAGCAGTACTTC.

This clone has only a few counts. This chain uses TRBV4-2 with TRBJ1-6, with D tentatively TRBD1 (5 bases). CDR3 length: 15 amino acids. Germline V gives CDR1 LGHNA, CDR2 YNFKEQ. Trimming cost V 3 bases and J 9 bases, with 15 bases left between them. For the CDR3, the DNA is TGTGCCAGCAGCCATGGGAGGGGCCGGCCTTCACCCCTCCACTTT. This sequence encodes CASSHGRGRPSPLHF.

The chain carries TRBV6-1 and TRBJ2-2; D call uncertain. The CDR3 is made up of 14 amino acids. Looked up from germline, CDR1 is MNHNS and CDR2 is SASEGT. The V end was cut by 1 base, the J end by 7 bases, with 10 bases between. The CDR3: CASSEVPGNGELFF. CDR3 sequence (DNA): TGTGCCAGCAGTGAAGTGCCGGGTAACGGGGAGCTGTTTTTT.

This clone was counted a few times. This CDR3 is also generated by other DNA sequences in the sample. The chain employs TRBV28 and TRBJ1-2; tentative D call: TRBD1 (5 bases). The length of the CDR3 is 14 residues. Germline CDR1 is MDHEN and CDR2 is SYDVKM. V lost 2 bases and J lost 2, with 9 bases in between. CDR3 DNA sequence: TGTGCCAGCAGTTTAGGGGGTGCGAACTATGGCTACACCTTC. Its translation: CASSLGGANYGYTF.

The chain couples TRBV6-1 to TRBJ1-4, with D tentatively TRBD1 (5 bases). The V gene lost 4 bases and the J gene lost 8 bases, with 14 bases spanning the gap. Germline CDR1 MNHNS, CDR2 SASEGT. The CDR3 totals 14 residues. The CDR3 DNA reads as TGTGCCAGCAGTGTCAGCCAGGGCGGGGAAAAACTGTTTTTT. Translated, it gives CASSVSQGGEKLFF.

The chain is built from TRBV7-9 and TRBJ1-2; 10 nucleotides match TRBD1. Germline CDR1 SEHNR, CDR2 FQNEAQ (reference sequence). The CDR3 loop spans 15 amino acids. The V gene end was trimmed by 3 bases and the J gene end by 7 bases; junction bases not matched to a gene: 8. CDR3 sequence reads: CASSFWDRGLFGYTF. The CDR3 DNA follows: TGTGCCAGCAGCTTTTGGGACAGGGGACTTTTTGGCTACACCTTC.

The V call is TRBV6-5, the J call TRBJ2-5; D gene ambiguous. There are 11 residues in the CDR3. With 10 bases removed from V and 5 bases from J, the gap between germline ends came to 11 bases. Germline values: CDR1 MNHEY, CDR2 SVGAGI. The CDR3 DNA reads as TGTGCCACATCAGCACATGAGACCCAGTACTTC. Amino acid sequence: CATSAHETQYF.

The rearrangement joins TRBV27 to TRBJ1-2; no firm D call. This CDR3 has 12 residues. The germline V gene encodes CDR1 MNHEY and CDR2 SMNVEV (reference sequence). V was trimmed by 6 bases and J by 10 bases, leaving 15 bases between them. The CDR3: CASRHRDRDYTF. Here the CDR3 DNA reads TGTGCCAGCAGACACAGAGACCGCGACTACACCTTC.

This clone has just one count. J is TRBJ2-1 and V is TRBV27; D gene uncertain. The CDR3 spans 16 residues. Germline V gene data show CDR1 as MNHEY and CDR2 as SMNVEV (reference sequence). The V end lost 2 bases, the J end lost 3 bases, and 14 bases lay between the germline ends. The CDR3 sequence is CASSLRSGILYNEQFF. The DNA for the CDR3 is TGTGCCAGCAGTTTACGCTCCGGAATTCTCTACAATGAGCAGTTCTTC.

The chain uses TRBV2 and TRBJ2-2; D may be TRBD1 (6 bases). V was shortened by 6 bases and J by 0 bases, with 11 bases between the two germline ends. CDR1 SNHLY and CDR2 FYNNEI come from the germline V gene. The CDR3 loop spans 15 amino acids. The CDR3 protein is CASRTGTPNTGELFF. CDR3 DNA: TGTGCCAGCAGGACCGGGACACCGAACACCGGGGAGCTGTTTTTT.

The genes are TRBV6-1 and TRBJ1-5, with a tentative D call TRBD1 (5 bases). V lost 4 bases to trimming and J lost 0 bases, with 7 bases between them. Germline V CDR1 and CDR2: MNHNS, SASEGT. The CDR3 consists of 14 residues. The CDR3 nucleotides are TGTGCCAGCAGTGTAGGACATAGCAATCAGCCCCAGCATTTT. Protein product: CASSVGHSNQPQHF.

CDR3 protein: CASSRKTGALMNTEAFF. The CDR3 DNA is TGTGCCAGCAGCAGAAAGACAGGGGCCTTGATGAACACTGAAGCTTTCTTT. The V and J genes are TRBV27 and TRBJ1-1, with 8 bases lining up with TRBD1. The germline gives CDR1 MNHEY, CDR2 SMNVEV (reference sequence). Germline trimming cut 6 bases from V and 0 bases from J; bases unmatched to any gene: 12. This CDR3 region has 17 residues.

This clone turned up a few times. Here the CDR3 reads CASSPGLAGAGELFF. CDR3 DNA sequence: TGTGCCAGCAGCCCGGGACTAGCGGGCGCCGGGGAGCTGTTTTTT. This chain connects TRBV7-9 to TRBJ2-2; 12 bases match TRBD2. The CDR3 loop spans 15 amino acids. Germline CDR1 SEHNR, CDR2 FQNEAQ (reference sequence). The trim removed 5 bases at V and 6 bases at J, leaving 4 bases unmatched.

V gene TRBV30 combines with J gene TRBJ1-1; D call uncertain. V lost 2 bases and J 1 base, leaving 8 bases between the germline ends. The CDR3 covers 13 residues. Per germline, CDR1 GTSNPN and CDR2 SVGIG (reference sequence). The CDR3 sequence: CAWSPQENTEAFF. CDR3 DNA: TGTGCCTGGAGTCCTCAGGAGAACACTGAAGCTTTCTTT. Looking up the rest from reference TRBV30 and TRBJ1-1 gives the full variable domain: SQTIHQWPATLVQPVGSPLSLECTVEGTSNPNLYWYRQAAGRGLQLLFYSVGIGQISSEVPQNLSASRPQDRQFILSSKKLLLSDSGFYLCAWSPQENTEAFFGQGTRLTVV.

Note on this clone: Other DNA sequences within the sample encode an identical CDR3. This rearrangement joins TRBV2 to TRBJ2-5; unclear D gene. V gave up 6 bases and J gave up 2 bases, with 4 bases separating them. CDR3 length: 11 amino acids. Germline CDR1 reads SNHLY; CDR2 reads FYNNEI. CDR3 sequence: CASSYQETQYF. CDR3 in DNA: TGTGCCAGCAGCTATCAAGAGACCCAGTACTTC.

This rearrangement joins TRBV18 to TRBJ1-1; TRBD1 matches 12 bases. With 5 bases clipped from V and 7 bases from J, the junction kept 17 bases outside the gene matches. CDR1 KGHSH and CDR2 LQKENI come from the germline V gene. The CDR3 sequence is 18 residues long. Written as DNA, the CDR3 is TGTGCCAGCTCAGCGGGATCCGGGACAGGGGGCGGAAGAGGTGAAGCTTTCTTT. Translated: CASSAGSGTGGGRGEAFF.

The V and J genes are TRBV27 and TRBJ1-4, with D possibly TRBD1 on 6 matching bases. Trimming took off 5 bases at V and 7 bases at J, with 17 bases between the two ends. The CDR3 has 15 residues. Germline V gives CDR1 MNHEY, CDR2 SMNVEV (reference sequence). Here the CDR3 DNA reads TGTGCCAGCAGTCAAGGGGGGGTGGACAGTGAAAAACTGTTTTTT. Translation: CASSQGGVDSEKLFF.

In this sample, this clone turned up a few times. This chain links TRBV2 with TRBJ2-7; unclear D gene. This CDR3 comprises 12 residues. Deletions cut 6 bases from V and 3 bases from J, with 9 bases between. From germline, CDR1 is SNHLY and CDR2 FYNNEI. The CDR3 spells CASRATSYEQYF. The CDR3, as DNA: TGTGCCAGCAGGGCGACAAGCTACGAGCAGTACTTC.

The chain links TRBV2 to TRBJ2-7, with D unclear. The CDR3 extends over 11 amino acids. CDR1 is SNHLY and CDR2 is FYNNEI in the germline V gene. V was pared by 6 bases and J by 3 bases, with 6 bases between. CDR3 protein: CASSAHYEQYF. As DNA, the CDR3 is TGTGCCAGCAGCGCTCACTACGAGCAGTACTTC.

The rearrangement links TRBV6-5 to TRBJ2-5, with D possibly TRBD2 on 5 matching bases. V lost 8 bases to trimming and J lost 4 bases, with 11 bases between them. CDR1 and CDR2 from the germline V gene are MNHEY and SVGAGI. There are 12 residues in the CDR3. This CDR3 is CASSRARETQYF. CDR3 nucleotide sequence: TGTGCCAGCTCGAGGGCCCGAGAGACCCAGTACTTC.

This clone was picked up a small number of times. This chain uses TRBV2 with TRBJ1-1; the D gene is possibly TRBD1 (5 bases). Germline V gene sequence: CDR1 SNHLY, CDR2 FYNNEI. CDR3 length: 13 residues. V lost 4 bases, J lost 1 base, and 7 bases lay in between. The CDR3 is CASSVTGNTEAFF. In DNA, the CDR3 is TGTGCCAGCAGTGTAACAGGGAACACTGAAGCTTTCTTT.

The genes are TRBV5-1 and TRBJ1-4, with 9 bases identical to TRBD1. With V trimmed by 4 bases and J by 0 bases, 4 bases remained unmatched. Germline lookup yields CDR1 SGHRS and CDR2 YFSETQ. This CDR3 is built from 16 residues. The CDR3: CASSVGQGPTNEKLFF. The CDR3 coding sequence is TGCGCCAGCAGCGTAGGACAGGGGCCAACTAATGAAAAACTGTTTTTT. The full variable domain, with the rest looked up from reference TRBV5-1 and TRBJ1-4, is KAGVTQTPRYLIKTRGQQVTLSCSPISGHRSVSWYQQTPGQGLQFLFEYFSETQRNKGNFPGRFSGRQFSNSRSEMNVSTLELGDSALYLCASSVGQGPTNEKLFFGSGTQLSVL.

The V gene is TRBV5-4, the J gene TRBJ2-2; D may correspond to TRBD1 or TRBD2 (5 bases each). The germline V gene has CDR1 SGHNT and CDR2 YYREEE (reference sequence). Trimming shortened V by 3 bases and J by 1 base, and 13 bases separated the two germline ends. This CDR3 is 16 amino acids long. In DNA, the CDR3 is TGTGCCAGCAGCTCCCGGGACGCCATGAACACCGGGGAGCTGTTTTTT. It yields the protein CASSSRDAMNTGELFF.

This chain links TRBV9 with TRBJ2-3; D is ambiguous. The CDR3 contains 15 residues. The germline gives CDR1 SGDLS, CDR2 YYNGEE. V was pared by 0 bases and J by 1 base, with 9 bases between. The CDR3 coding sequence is TGTGCCAGCAGCGTAGACCGACTCGGCACAGATACGCAGTATTTT. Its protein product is CASSVDRLGTDTQYF.

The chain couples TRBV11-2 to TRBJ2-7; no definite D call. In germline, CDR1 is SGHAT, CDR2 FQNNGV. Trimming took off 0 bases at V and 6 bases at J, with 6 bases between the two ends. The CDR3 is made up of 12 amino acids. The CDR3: CASSLDTSEQYF. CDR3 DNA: TGTGCCAGCAGCTTAGATACTTCCGAGCAGTACTTC.

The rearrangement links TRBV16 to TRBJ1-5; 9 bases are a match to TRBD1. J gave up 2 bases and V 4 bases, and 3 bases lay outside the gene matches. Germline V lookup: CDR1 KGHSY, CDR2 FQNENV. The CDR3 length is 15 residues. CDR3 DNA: TGTGCCAGCAGCCCGGGACAGGGTGGCAATCAGCCCCAGCATTTT. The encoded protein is CASSPGQGGNQPQHF.

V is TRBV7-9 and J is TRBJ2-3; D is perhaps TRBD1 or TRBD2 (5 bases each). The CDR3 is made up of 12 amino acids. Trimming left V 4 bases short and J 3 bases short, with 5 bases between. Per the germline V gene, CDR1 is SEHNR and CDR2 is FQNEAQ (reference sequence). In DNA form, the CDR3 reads TGTGCCAGCAGCTGGGGGACAGATACGCAGTATTTT. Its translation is CASSWGTDTQYF. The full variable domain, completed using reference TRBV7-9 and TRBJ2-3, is DTGVSQNPRHKITKRGQNVTFRCDPISEHNRLYWYRQTLGQGPEFLTYFQNEAQLEKSRLLSDRFSAERPKGSFSTLEIQRTEQGDSAMYLCASSWGTDTQYFGPGTRLTVL.